One and the same sample provided the 20 T cell receptor beta chains below, sequenced in a study of blood T cell repertoires in COVID-19. Repertoires were generated with immunoSEQ multiplex PCR, while TCRdb's copy carries only in-frame clones and drops some. The sample lists about 98,000 clones, roughly 86% occurring once. The sequenced sample consisted of peripheral blood. These TCRs come from a man aged 45 to 65 with acute or convalescent COVID-19.

This chain links TRBV7-2 with TRBJ2-5, with unresolved D. The V gene's germline CDR1 is SGHTA and CDR2 FQGNSA. The CDR3 consists of 14 residues. Trimming shortened V by 1 base and J by 0 bases, and 6 bases separated the two germline ends. The CDR3 loop is CASSLVEYQETQYF. In nucleotides, the CDR3 is TGTGCCAGCAGCTTAGTCGAGTACCAAGAGACCCAGTACTTC.

The chain uses TRBV5-3 and TRBJ2-7, with 7 bases aligning to TRBD2. TRBV5-3 is an open reading frame whose function is uncertain. V was pared by 4 bases and J by 2 bases, with 9 bases of the junction left unmatched. This CDR3 comprises 15 residues. DNA of the CDR3: TGTGCCAGAAGCCCGTCCCGGACTAGAGCCTACGAGCAGTACTTC. This translates into CARSPSRTRAYEQYF.

V usage is TRBV11-2 and J usage is TRBJ2-6; 8 nucleotides agree with TRBD1. This CDR3 spans 18 amino acids. Trimming removed 2 bases from V and 0 bases from J; junction bases left unmatched: 6. Germline CDR1 reads SGHAT; CDR2 reads FQNNGV. In nucleotides, the CDR3 is TGTGCCAGCAGCTTACTAGGACAGGGCGGCTCTGGGGCCAACGTCCTGACTTTC. Protein: CASSLLGQGGSGANVLTF.

V and J are TRBV11-3 and TRBJ2-1; TRBD2 is a possible D gene (7 bases). Trimming removed 5 bases at V and 8 bases at J, with 16 bases between. Germline lookup yields CDR1 SGHNT and CDR2 YENEEA. CDR3 length: 14 amino acids. CDR3 region: CASSRGGGGDEQFF. CDR3 nucleotide sequence: TGTGCCAGCAGCCGCGGGGGTGGGGGCGATGAGCAGTTCTTC. Full variable domain (rest looked up from reference TRBV11-3 and TRBJ2-1): EAGVVQSPRYKIIEKKQPVAFWCNPISGHNTLYWYLQNLGQGPELLIRYENEEAVDDSQLPKDRFSAERLKGVDSTLKIQPAELGDSAVYLCASSRGGGGDEQFFGPGTRLTVL.

The chain carries TRBV29-1 and TRBJ1-2; 9 bases map to TRBD1. CDR3 length: 13 residues. The trim removed 5 bases at V and 8 bases at J, leaving 9 bases unmatched. From germline, CDR1 is SQVTM and CDR2 ANQGSEA. CDR3 sequence: CSVPGQGNRGYTF. The CDR3 DNA sequence: TGCAGCGTTCCGGGACAGGGAAACCGCGGCTACACCTTC.

In its sample, this clone was seen many times. The V and J genes are TRBV18 and TRBJ2-4; TRBD2 agrees at 12 bases. The germline V gene has CDR1 KGHSH and CDR2 LQKENI. The junction had 13 bases not matched to a gene; V was cut back by 1 base and J by 0 bases. The CDR3 extends over 21 amino acids. CDR3: CASSPRFGRLAGDLAKNIQYF. The CDR3 DNA follows: TGTGCCAGCTCACCACGGTTTGGTCGACTAGCGGGAGATCTAGCCAAAAACATTCAGTACTTC.

The chain uses TRBV10-3 and TRBJ1-1; TRBD1 aligns across 7 bases. The germline CDR1 and CDR2 sequences are ENHRY and SYGVKD. The CDR3 totals 17 residues. With 1 base clipped from V and 0 bases from J, the junction kept 8 bases outside the gene matches. The CDR3 reads CAISEFLGGQMNTEAFF. The CDR3 DNA reads TGTGCCATCAGTGAGTTTTTAGGGGGACAGATGAACACTGAAGCTTTCTTT.

V and J are TRBV7-9 and TRBJ2-1, with D possibly being TRBD1 (5 bases). Germline CDR1 reads SEHNR; CDR2 reads FQNEAQ (reference sequence). V gave up 5 bases and J gave up 4 bases, with 15 bases separating them. This CDR3 has 15 residues. CDR3 sequence reads: CASSPSPTGYNEQFF. As DNA, the CDR3 is TGTGCCAGCAGCCCCTCACCAACAGGATACAATGAGCAGTTCTTC.

The chain uses TRBV2 and TRBJ1-2; D ambiguous. CDR1 is SNHLY and CDR2 is FYNNEI in the germline V gene. V was pared by 2 bases and J by 8 bases, with 9 bases between. This CDR3 has 12 amino acids. The CDR3 DNA follows: TGTGCCAGCAGTGAACGGGGTTACGGCTACACCTTC. Its protein product is CASSERGYGYTF. Looking up the rest from reference TRBV2 and TRBJ1-2 gives the full variable domain: EPEVTQTPSHQVTQMGQEVILRCVPISNHLYFYWYRQILGQKVEFLVSFYNNEISEKSEIFDDQFSVERPDGSNFTLKIRSTKLEDSAMYFCASSERGYGYTFGSGTRLTVV.

The chain couples TRBV6-1 to TRBJ1-2; possibly TRBD1 for D (5 bases). This CDR3 contains 15 residues. V was cut by 2 bases and J by 2 bases, with 12 bases left in between. Germline V gene sequence: CDR1 MNHNS, CDR2 SASEGT. CDR3 loop: CASSERGGLNYGYTF. In DNA form, the CDR3 reads TGTGCCAGCAGTGAAAGGGGTGGCCTAAACTATGGCTACACCTTC.

This chain's CDR3 is CASSFSTGGDRNTEAFF. The CDR3 nucleotides read TGTGCCAGCAGCTTCTCTACAGGGGGCGATAGGAACACTGAAGCTTTCTTT. The rearrangement uses TRBV5-6 and TRBJ1-1; 9 bases line up with TRBD1. In germline, CDR1 is SGHDT, CDR2 YYEEEE. Trimming took 2 bases from V and 1 from J; bases not matched to a gene: 9. This CDR3 has 17 amino acids.

The V gene is TRBV28, the J gene TRBJ1-2, with 8 nucleotides matching TRBD1. V lost 6 bases and J lost 8; bases outside the gene matches: 8. Germline CDR1 reads MDHEN; CDR2 reads SYDVKM. The CDR3 has 13 amino acids. The CDR3: CASSSPDREGYTF. CDR3 sequence (DNA): TGTGCCAGCAGCTCCCCGGACAGGGAGGGCTACACCTTC.

In its sample, this clone was seen once. This chain uses TRBV27 with TRBJ1-5, with D possibly matching TRBD1 (5 bases). The germline gives CDR1 MNHEY, CDR2 SMNVEV (reference sequence). V lost 6 bases to trimming and J lost 6 bases, with 21 bases between them. The CDR3 length is 16 residues. The CDR3 coding sequence is TGTGCCAGCAGACCCGAGGGACTCCTGGGGGGTCAGCCCCAGCATTTT. It specifies CASRPEGLLGGQPQHF.

This clone appeared a few times. The chain joins TRBV5-5 to TRBJ2-3, with D possibly being TRBD2 (5 bases). The germline V and J ends were trimmed by 3 bases and 5 bases, with 22 bases remaining between them. Germline V gene lookup returns CDR1 SGHKS and CDR2 YYEKEE (reference sequence). This CDR3 contains 17 residues. The CDR3 loop is CASSWDSPSRWQDTQYF. Here the CDR3 DNA reads TGTGCCAGCAGCTGGGATTCTCCTAGCCGCTGGCAAGATACGCAGTATTTT.

This chain joins TRBV18 and TRBJ1-2, with a possible D match to TRBD1 (6 bases). CDR3 length: 15 residues. Germline V gene data show CDR1 as KGHSH and CDR2 as LQKENI. Trimming shortened V by 5 bases and J by 8 bases, and 21 bases separated the two germline ends. The CDR3 bases are TGTGCCAGCTCATTCCGACAGGATCGGGAGGGAGGCTACACCTTC. Its protein product is CASSFRQDREGGYTF.

The chain employs TRBV28 and TRBJ2-2; 9 bases are shared with TRBD1. Germline trimming cut 8 bases from V and 0 bases from J; bases unmatched to any gene: 7. Germline V gene data show CDR1 as MDHEN and CDR2 as SYDVKM. The CDR3 is made up of 16 amino acids. The CDR3 protein is CASAPGQGTNTGELFF. CDR3 nucleotide sequence: TGTGCCAGCGCCCCAGGACAGGGGACGAACACCGGGGAGCTGTTTTTT.

The rearrangement uses TRBV2 and TRBJ2-7; maybe TRBD2 (6 bases). V was clipped by 8 bases and J by 0 bases, with 11 bases between them. The CDR3 covers 13 residues. Germline CDR1 is SNHLY and CDR2 is FYNNEI. As DNA, the CDR3 is TGTGCCAGCGGCGGGGTGTTCTCCTACGAGCAGTACTTC. Protein sequence: CASGGVFSYEQYF. The full variable domain, in which reference TRBV2 and TRBJ2-7 provide the parts outside the CDR3, is EPEVTQTPSHQVTQMGQEVILRCVPISNHLYFYWYRQILGQKVEFLVSFYNNEISEKSEIFDDQFSVERPDGSNFTLKIRSTKLEDSAMYFCASGGVFSYEQYFGPGTRLTVT.

V is TRBV18 and J is TRBJ2-3; the match to TRBD2 covers 12 bases. Germline-derived CDR1 and CDR2 are KGHSH and LQKENI. The V and J ends lost 0 bases and 1 base, in that order; junction bases with no gene match: 2. The length of the CDR3 is 17 residues. This chain's CDR3 is CASSPPGLAGRTDTQYF. DNA of the CDR3: TGTGCCAGCTCACCACCCGGACTAGCGGGACGCACAGATACGCAGTATTTT.

This rearrangement joins TRBV19 to TRBJ2-3; TRBD1 aligns across 8 bases. V dropped 3 bases and J dropped 2; count of bases not matched to a gene: 16. The CDR3 contains 19 residues. The germline gives CDR1 LNHDA, CDR2 SQIVND (reference sequence). The CDR3 here is CASSIVDRVPIADTDTQYF. In nucleotides, the CDR3 is TGTGCCAGTAGTATCGTGGACAGGGTCCCTATAGCGGACACAGATACGCAGTATTTT.

The chain employs TRBV6-4 and TRBJ2-1; 8 nucleotides align to TRBD2. Germline CDR1 MRHNA, CDR2 SNTAGT. The CDR3 has 15 amino acids. The junction had 4 bases not matched to a gene; V was cut back by 6 bases and J by 0 bases. The CDR3 sequence: CASRAGTSSYNEQFF. DNA for the CDR3: TGTGCCAGCAGAGCTGGGACTAGCTCCTACAATGAGCAGTTCTTC.